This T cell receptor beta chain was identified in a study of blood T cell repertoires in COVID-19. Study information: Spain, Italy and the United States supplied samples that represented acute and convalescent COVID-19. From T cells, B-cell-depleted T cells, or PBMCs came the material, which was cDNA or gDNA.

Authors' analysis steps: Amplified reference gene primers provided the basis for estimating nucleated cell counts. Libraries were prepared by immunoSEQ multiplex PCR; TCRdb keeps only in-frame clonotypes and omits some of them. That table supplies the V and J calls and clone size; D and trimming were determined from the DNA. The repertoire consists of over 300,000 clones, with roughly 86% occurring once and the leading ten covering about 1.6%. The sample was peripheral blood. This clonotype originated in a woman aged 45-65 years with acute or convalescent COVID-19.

The chain's CDR3 is CASSLTRTSGYTDTQYF. The CDR3 DNA follows: TGTGCCAGCAGTTTGACTCGGACTAGCGGCTACACAGATACGCAGTATTTT. The V and J genes are TRBV6-2 or TRBV6-3 and TRBJ2-3, with 10 bases fitting TRBD2. Germline lookup yields CDR1 MNHEY and CDR2 SVGEGT. The length of the CDR3 is 17 residues. V shed 4 bases, J shed 2 bases, and the junction held 9 bases outside the gene matches.